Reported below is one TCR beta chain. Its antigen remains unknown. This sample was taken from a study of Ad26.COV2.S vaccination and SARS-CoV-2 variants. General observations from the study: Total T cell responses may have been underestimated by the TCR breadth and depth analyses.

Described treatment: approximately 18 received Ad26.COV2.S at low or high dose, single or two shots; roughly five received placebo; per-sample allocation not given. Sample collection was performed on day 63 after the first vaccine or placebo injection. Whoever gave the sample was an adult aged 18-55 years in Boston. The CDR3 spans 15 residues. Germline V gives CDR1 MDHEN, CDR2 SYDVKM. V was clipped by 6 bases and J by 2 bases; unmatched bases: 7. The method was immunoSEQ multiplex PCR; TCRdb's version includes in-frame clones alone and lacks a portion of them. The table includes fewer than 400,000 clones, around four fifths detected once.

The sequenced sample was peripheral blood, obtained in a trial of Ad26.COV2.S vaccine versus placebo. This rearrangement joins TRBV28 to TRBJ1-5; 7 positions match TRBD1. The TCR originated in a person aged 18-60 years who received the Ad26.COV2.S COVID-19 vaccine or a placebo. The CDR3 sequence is CASSRQGLGNQPQHF. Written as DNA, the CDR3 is TGTGCCAGCAGCCGACAGGGATTGGGCAATCAGCCCCAGCATTTT.